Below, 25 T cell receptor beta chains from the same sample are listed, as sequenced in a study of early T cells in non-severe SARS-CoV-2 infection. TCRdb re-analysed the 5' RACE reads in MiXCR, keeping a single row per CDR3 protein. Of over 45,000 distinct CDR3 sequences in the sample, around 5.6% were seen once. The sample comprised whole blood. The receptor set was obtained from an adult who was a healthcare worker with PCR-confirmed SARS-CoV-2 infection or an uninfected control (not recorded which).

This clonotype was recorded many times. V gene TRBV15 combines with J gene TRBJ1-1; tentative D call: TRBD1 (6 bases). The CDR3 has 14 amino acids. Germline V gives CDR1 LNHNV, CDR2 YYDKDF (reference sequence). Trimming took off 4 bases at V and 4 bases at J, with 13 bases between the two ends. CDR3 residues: CATSKNRAATEAFF. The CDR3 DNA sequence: TGTGCCACCAGCAAAAACAGGGCCGCCACTGAAGCTTTCTTT.

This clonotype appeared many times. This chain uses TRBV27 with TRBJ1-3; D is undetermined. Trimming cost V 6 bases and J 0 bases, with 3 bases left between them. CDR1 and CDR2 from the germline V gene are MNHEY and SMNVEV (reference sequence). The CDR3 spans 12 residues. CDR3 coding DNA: TGTGCCAGCAGGAGCTCTGGAAACACCATATATTTT. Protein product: CASRSSGNTIYF.

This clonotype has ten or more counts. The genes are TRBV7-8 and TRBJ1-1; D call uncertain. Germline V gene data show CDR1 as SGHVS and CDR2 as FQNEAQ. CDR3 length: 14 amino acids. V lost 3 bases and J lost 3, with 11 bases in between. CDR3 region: CASSFWWRDTEAFF. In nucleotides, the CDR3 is TGTGCCAGCAGCTTTTGGTGGAGAGACACTGAAGCTTTCTTT.

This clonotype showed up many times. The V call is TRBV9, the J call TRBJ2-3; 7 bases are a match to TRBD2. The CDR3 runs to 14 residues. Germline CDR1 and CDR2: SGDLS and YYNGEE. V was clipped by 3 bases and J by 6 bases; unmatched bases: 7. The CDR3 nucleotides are TGTGCCAGCAGCGCATATAGCGGGTTGGATACGCAGTATTTT. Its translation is CASSAYSGLDTQYF.

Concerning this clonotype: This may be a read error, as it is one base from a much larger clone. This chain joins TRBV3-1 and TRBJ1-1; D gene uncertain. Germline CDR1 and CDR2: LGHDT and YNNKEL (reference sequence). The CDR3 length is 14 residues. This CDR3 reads CASSRSGGNTEALF. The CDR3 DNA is TGTGCCAGCAGCCGCTCTGGCGGGAACACTGAAGCTTTATTT. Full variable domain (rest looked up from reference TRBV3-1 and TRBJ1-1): DTAVSQTPKYLVTQMGNDKSIKCEQNLGHDTMYWYKQDSKKFLKIMFSYNNKELIINETVPNRFSPKSPDKAHLNLHINSLELGDSAVYFCASSRSGGNTEALFGQGTRLTVV.

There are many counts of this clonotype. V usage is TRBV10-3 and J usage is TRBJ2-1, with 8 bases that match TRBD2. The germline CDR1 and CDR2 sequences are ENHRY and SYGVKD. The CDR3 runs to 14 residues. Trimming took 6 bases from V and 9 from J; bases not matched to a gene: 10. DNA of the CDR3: TGTGCCATCAGCAGAGCGGGAGCGAGGAGTGAGCAGTTCTTC. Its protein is CAISRAGARSEQFF.

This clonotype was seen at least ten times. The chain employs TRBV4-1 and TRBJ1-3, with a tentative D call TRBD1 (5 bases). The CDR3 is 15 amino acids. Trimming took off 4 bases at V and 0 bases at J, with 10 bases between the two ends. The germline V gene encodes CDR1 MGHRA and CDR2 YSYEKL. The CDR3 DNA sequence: TGCGCCAGCAGCCGCCTTGACAGCTCTGGAAACACCATATATTTT. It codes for CASSRLDSSGNTIYF.

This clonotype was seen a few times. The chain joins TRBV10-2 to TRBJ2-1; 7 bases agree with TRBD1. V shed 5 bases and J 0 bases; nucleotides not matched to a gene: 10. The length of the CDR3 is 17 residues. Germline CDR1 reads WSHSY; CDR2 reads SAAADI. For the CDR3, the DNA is TGCGCCAGCAGTCCCACCGACAGGGCGCTCTCCTACAATGAGCAGTTCTTC. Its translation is CASSPTDRALSYNEQFF.

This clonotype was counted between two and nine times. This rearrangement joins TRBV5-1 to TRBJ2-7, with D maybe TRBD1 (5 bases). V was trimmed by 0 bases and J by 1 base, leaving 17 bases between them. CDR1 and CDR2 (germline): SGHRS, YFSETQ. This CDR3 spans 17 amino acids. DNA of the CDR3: TGCGCCAGCAGCTTGGTCTCAGGGCCTGTTTCTTCCTACGAGCAGTACTTC. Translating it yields CASSLVSGPVSSYEQYF.

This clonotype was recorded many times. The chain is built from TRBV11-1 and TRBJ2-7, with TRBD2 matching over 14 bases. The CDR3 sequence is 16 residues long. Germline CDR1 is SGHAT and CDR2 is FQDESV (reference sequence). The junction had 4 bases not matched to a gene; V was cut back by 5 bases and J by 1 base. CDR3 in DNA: TGTGCCAGCAGCCTGGGACTAGCGGGGGATTCCTACGAGCAGTACTTC. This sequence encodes CASSLGLAGDSYEQYF. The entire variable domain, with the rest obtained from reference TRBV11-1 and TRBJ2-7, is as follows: EAEVAQSPRYKITEKSQAVAFWCDPISGHATLYWYRQILGQGPELLVQFQDESVVDDSQLPKDRFSAERLKGVDSTLKIQPAELGDSAMYLCASSLGLAGDSYEQYFGPGTRLTVT.

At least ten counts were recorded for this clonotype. DNA of the CDR3: TGTGCCAGCAGCCCCGGACAGGGAGACCGGTATGGCTACACCTTC. Amino acid sequence: CASSPGQGDRYGYTF. The chain combines TRBV12-3 or TRBV12-4 with TRBJ1-2; 8 bases agree with TRBD1. Trimming removed 6 bases from V and 5 bases from J; junction bases left unmatched: 11. The CDR3 is 15 amino acids.

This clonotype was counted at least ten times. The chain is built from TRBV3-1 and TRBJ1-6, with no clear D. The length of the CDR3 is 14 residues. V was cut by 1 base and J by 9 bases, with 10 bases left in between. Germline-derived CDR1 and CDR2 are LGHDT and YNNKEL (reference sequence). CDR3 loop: CASSQVTLSSPLHF. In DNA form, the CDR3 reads TGTGCCAGCAGCCAAGTTACCCTTAGTTCACCCCTCCACTTT.

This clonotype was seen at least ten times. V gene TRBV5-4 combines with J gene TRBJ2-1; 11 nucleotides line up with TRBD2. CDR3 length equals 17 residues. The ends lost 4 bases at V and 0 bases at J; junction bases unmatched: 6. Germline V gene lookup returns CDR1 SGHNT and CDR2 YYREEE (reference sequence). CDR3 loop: CASSRGGTSGSYNEQFF. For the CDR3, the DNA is TGTGCCAGCAGCCGGGGGGGGACTAGCGGCTCCTACAATGAGCAGTTCTTC.

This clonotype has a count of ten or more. CDR3 in amino acids: CSASPTGVENSGNTIYF. CDR3 coding DNA: TGCAGTGCTAGCCCGACAGGGGTCGAGAACTCTGGAAACACCATATATTTT. This rearrangement joins TRBV20-1 to TRBJ1-3; 8 nucleotides align to TRBD1. The ends lost 3 bases at V and 0 bases at J; junction bases unmatched: 10. The CDR3 consists of 17 residues. Germline values: CDR1 DFQATT, CDR2 SNEGSKA (reference sequence).

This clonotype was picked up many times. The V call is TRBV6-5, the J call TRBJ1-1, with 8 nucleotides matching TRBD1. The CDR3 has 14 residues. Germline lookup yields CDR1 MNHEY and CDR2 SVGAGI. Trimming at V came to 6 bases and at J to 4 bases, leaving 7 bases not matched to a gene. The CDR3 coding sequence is TGTGCCAGCAGCCAAAGGACAGGGCTCACTGAAGCTTTCTTT. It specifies CASSQRTGLTEAFF.

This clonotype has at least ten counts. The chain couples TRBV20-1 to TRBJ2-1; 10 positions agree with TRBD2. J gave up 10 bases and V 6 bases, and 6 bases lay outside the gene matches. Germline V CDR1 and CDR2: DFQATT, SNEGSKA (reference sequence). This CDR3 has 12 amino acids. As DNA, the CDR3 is TGCAGTGCACCCAGTAGCGGGAGGGAGCAGTTCTTC. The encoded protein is CSAPSSGREQFF.

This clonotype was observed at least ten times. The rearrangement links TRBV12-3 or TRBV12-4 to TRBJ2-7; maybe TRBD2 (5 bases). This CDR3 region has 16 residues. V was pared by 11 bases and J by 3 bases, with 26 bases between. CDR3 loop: CARHTWGASLCYEQYF. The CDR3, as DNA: TGTGCCCGGCATACATGGGGAGCCTCCCTCTGCTACGAGCAGTACTTC.

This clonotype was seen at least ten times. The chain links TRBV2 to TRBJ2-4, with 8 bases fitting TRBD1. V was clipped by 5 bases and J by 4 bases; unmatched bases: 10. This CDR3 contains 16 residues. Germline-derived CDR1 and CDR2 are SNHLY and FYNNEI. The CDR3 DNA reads TGTGCCAGCAGTTTCGGACAGGGTGAAGGAAAAAACATTCAGTACTTC. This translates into CASSFGQGEGKNIQYF.

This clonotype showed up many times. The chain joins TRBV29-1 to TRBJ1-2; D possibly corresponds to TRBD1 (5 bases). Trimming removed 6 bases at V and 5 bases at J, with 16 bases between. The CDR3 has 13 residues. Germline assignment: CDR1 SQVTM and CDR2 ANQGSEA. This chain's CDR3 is CSVVTGTEYGYTF. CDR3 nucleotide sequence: TGCAGCGTGGTAACCGGGACGGAATATGGCTACACCTTC. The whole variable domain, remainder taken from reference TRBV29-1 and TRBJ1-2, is SAVISQKPSRDICQRGTSLTIQCQVDSQVTMMFWYRQQPGQSLTLIATANQGSEATYESGFVIDKFPISRPNLTFSTLTVSNMSPEDSSIYLCSVVTGTEYGYTFGSGTRLTVV.

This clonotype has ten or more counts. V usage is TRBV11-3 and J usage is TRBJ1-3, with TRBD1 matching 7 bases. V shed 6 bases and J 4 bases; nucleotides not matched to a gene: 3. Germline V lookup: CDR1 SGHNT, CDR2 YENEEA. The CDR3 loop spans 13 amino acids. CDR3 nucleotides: TGTGCCAGCAGTCCGGACAGGGGAAACACCATATATTTT. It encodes CASSPDRGNTIYF.

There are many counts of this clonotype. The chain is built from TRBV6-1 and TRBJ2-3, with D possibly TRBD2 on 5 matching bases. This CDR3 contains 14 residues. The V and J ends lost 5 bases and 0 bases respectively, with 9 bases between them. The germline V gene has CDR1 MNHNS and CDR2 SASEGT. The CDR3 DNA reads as TGTGCCAGCAGTCGGACTTTTAGCACAGATACGCAGTATTTT. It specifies CASSRTFSTDTQYF.

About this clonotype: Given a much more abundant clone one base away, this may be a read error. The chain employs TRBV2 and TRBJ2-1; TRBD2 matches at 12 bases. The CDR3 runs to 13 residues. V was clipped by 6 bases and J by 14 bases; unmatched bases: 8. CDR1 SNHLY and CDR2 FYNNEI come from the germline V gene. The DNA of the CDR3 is TGTGCCAGCAGACGGACTAGCGGGACCGATGAGTTCTTC. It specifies CASRRTSGTDEFF.

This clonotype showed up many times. CDR3 residues: CASRGAIDHQPQHF. CDR3 in DNA: TGTGCCAGCAGAGGGGCCATAGATCATCAGCCCCAGCATTTT. The rearrangement links TRBV6-5 to TRBJ1-5; perhaps TRBD1 as D (5 bases). Trimming stripped 6 bases from V and 5 bases from J, with 14 bases between. The CDR3 consists of 14 residues. Germline lookup yields CDR1 MNHEY and CDR2 SVGAGI.

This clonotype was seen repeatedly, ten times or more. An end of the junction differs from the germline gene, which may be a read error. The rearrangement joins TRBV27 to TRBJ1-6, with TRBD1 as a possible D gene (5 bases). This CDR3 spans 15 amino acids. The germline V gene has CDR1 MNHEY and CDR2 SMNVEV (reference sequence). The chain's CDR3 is CASSPWGSLLSRLHF. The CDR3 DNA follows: TGTGCCAGCAGTCCCTGGGGGTCCCTATTATCACGCCTCCACTTT.

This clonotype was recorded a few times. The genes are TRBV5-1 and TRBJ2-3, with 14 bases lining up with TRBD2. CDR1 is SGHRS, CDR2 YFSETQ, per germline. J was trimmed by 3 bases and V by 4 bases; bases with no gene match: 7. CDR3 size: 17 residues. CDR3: CASSTGLAGGLTDTQYF. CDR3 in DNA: TGCGCCAGCAGCACCGGACTAGCGGGAGGTCTGACAGATACGCAGTATTTT.